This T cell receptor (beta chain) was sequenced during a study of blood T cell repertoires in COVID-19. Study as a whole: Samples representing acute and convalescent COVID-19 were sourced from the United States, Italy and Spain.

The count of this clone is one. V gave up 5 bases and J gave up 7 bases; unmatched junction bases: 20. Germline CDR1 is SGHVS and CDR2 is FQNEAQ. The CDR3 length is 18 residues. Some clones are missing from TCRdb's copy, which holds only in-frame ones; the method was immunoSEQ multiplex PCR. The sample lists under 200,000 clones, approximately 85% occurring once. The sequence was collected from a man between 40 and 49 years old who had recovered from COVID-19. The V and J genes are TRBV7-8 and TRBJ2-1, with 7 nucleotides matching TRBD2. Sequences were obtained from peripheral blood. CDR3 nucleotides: TGTGCCAGCAGCCCGGCGCGGCGCGGGAGTGCTAGTTTTAATGAGCAGTTCTTC. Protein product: CASSPARRGSASFNEQFF.